This is a list of T cell receptor beta chains from one sample in a study of blood T cell repertoires in COVID-19. Sequenced by immunoSEQ multiplex PCR; TCRdb stores in-frame clones only, minus some. The sample has some 90,000 clones, 89% seen once. The sample comprised peripheral blood. The receptors originated from a man aged 50 to 59 with acute or convalescent COVID-19. CDR3s include the opening cysteine and the closing phenylalanine or tryptophan. Fields, in order: D gene, J gene, clone size, V gene, CDR3 protein, CDR3 DNA. The D gene is left open where the match is weak. Size tells how often a clone was seen (once, few, many) or the class of an expanded clone, and some rows leave it out.

d_gene: .; j_gene: TRBJ2-1; abundance: .; v_gene: TRBV12-2; CDR3aa: CASRFGRQGRGYNEQFF; CDR3nt: TGTGCAAGTCGCTTTGGTAGACAGGGGAGGGGCTACAATGAGCAGTTCTTC
d_gene: .; j_gene: TRBJ2-3; abundance: .; v_gene: TRBV18; CDR3aa: CASSPPRGPATDTQYF; CDR3nt: TGTGCCAGCTCACCACCGCGGGGGCCGGCGACAGATACGCAGTATTTT
d_gene: TRBD2; j_gene: TRBJ2-1; abundance: .; v_gene: TRBV11-2; CDR3aa: CASSLSGGAVNEQFF; CDR3nt: TGTGCCAGCAGCTTAAGCGGGGGGGCCGTAAATGAGCAGTTCTTC
d_gene: .; j_gene: TRBJ1-5; abundance: .; v_gene: TRBV5-1; CDR3aa: CASSLHGQPNQPQHF; CDR3nt: TGCGCCAGCAGCTTGCACGGACAGCCTAATCAGCCCCAGCATTTT
d_gene: TRBD1; j_gene: TRBJ2-4; abundance: .; v_gene: TRBV7-9; CDR3aa: CASSPRTGVRENIQYF; CDR3nt: TGTGCCAGCAGCCCAAGAACAGGGGTGAGGGAAAACATTCAGTACTTC
d_gene: .; j_gene: TRBJ2-3; abundance: once; v_gene: TRBV9; CDR3aa: CASSVGTSLGSTDTQYF; CDR3nt: TGTGCCAGCAGCGTCGGGACTTCGCTGGGGAGCACAGATACGCAGTATTTT
d_gene: TRBD1; j_gene: TRBJ2-2; abundance: .; v_gene: TRBV3-1/TRBV3-2; CDR3aa: CASSQGTGALTGELFF; CDR3nt: TGTGCCAGCAGCCAAGGGACAGGGGCCTTAACCGGGGAGCTGTTTTTT
d_gene: .; j_gene: TRBJ1-1; abundance: .; v_gene: TRBV6-5; CDR3aa: CASNNRQMNTEAFF; CDR3nt: TGTGCCAGCAATAACCGACAGATGAACACTGAAGCTTTCTTT
d_gene: TRBD1; j_gene: TRBJ2-1; abundance: .; v_gene: TRBV27; CDR3aa: CASSSHTGAPYNEQFF; CDR3nt: TGTGCCAGCAGTTCCCATACAGGGGCCCCCTACAATGAGCAGTTCTTC
d_gene: .; j_gene: TRBJ1-1; abundance: .; v_gene: TRBV5-6; CDR3aa: CASSFYPTEAFF; CDR3nt: TGTGCCAGCAGCTTCTATCCCACTGAAGCTTTCTTT
d_gene: .; j_gene: TRBJ2-1; abundance: .; v_gene: TRBV5-1; CDR3aa: CASSLAGGPRNEQFF; CDR3nt: TGCGCCAGCAGCTTGGCCGGAGGGCCGCGGAATGAGCAGTTCTTC
d_gene: .; j_gene: TRBJ1-2; abundance: few; v_gene: TRBV29-1; CDR3aa: CSVSLYNLRPESNGYTF; CDR3nt: TGCAGCGTTTCCTTATATAATCTCCGGCCGGAGTCCAATGGCTACACCTTC
d_gene: TRBD1; j_gene: TRBJ1-5; abundance: .; v_gene: TRBV7-4; CDR3aa: CASSLLGRGRNEVRQPQHF; CDR3nt: TGTGCCAGCAGCTTATTGGGCAGGGGGCGCAATGAGGTCAGACAGCCCCAGCATTTT
d_gene: TRBD1; j_gene: TRBJ2-2; abundance: .; v_gene: TRBV10-3; CDR3aa: CAISGQGLGGELFF; CDR3nt: TGTGCCATCAGTGGACAGGGTCTAGGCGGGGAGCTGTTTTTT
d_gene: TRBD1; j_gene: TRBJ1-1; abundance: .; v_gene: TRBV29-1; CDR3aa: CSVIRDSPEAFF; CDR3nt: TGCAGCGTTATTAGGGACAGCCCTGAAGCTTTCTTT